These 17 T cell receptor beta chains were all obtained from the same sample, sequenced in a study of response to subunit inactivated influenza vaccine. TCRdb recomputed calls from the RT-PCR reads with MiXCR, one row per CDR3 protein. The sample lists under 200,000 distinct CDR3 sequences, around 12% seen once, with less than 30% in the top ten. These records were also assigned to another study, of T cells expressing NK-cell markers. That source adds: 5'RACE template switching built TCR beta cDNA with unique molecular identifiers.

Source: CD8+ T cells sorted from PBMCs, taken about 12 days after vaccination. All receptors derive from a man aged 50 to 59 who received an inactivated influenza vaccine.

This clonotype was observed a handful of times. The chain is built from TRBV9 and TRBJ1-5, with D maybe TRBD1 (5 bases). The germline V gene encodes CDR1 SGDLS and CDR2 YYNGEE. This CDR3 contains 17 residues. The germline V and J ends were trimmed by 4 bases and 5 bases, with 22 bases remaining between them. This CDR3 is CASSPYGGAGGDQPQHF. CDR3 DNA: TGTGCCAGCAGCCCGTATGGCGGGGCTGGGGGTGATCAGCCCCAGCATTTT.

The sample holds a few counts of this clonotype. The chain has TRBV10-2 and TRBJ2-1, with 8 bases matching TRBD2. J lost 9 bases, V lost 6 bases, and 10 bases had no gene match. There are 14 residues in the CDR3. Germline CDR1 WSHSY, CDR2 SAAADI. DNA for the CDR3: TGCGCCAGCAGGACGGGGGGGCCTCCCGCTGAGCAGTTCTTC. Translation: CASRTGGPPAEQFF.

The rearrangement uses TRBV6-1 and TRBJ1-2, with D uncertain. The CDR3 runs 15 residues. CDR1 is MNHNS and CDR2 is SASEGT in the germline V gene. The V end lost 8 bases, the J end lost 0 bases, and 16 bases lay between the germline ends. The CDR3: CASRLLGDTNYGYTF. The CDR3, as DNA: TGTGCCAGCCGATTATTGGGAGATACTAACTATGGCTACACCTTC.

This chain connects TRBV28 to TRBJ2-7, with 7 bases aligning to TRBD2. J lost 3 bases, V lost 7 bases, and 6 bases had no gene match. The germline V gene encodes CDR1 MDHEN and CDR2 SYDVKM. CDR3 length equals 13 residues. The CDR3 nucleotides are TGTGCCAGCAAGGAGCGGGGACGCTACGAGCAGTACTTC. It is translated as CASKERGRYEQYF. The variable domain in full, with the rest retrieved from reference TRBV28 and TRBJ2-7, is DVKVTQSSRYLVKRTGEKVFLECVQDMDHENMFWYRQDPGLGLRLIYFSYDVKMKEKGDIPEGYSVSREKKERFSLILESASTNQTSMYLCASKERGRYEQYFGPGTRLTVT.

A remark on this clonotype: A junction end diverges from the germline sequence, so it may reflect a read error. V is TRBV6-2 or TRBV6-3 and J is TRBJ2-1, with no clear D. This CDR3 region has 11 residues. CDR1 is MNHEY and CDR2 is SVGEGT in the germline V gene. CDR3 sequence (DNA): TGTGCCAGCAGTTACTCTAACGAGCAGTGCTTC. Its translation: CASSYSNEQCF.

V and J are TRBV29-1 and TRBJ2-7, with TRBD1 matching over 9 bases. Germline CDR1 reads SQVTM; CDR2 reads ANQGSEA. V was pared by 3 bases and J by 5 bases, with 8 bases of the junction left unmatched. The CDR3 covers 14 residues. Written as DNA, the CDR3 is TGCAGCGTTGAGACCGGACAGGGGATCCACGAGCAGTACTTC. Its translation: CSVETGQGIHEQYF.

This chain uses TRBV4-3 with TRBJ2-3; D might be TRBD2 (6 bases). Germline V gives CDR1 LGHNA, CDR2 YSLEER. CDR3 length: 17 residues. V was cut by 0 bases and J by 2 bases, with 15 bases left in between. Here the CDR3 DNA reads TGCGCCAGCAGCCAAGAAGGGAGGTGGGATTTCACAGATACGCAGTATTTT. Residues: CASSQEGRWDFTDTQYF.

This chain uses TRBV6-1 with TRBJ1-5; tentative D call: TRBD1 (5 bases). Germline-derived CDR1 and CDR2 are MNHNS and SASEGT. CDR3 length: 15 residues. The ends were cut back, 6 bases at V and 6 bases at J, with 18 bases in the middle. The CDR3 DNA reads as TGTGCCAGCAGCGCCGCTATAGGGGCCCGTCAGCCCCAGCATTTT. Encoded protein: CASSAAIGARQPQHF.

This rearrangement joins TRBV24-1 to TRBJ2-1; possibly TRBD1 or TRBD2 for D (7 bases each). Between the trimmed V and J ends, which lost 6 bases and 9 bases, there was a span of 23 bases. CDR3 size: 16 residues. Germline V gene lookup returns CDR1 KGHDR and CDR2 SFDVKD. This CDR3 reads CATSPWKTGREVEQFF. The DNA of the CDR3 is TGTGCCACCAGTCCATGGAAGACAGGGAGGGAAGTTGAGCAGTTCTTC.

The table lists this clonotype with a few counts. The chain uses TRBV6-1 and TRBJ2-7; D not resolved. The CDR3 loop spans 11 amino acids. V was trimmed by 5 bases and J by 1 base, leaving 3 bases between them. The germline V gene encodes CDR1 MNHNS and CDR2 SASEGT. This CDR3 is CASSISYEQYF. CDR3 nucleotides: TGTGCCAGCAGTATTTCCTACGAGCAGTACTTC.

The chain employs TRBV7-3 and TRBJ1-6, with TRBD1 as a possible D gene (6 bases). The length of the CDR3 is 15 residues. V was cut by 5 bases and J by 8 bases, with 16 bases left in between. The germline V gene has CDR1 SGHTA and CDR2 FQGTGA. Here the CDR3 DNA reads TGTGCCAGCAGCCCTACCAGCAGGGGCGATTCACCCCTCCACTTT. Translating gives CASSPTSRGDSPLHF.

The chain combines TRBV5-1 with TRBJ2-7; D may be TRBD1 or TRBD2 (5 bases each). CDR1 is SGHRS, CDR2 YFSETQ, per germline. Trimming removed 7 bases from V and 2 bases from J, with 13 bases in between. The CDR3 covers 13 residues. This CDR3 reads CASAWDQPYEQYF. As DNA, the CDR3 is TGCGCCAGCGCATGGGACCAACCCTACGAGCAGTACTTC.

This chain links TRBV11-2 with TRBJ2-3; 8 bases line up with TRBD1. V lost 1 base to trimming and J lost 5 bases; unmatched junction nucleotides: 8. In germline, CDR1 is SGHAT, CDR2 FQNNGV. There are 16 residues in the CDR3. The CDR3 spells CASSLVQGAAGDTQYF. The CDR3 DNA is TGTGCCAGCAGCTTAGTTCAGGGGGCGGCAGGAGATACGCAGTATTTT.

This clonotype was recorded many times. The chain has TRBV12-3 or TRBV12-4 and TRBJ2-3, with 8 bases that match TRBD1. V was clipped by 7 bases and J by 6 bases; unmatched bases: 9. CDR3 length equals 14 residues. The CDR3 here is CASIDRGSSDTQYF. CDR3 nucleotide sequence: TGTGCCAGCATTGACAGGGGTTCCTCGGATACGCAGTATTTT.

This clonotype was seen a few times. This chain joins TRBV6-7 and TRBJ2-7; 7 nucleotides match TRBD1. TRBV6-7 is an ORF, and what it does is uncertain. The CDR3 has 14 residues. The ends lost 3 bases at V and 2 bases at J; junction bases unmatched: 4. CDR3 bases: TGTGCCAGCAGTTATAATACAGGGGCCTACGAGCAGTACTTC. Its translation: CASSYNTGAYEQYF.

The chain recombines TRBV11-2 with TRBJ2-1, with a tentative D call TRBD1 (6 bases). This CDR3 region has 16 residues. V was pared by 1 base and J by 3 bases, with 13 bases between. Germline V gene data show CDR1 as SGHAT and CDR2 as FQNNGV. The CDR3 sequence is CASSLARAGVYNEQFF. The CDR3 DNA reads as TGTGCCAGCAGCTTAGCTAGGGCAGGGGTCTACAATGAGCAGTTCTTC.

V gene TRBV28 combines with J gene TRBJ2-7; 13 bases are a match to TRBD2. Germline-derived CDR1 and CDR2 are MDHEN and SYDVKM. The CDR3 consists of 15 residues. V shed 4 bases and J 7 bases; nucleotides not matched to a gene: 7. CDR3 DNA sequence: TGTGCCAGCAGTTCCCGCGGACTAGCGGGAGAAGAGCAGTACTTC. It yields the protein CASSSRGLAGEEQYF.